Listed here is a single T cell receptor beta chain. Deep level was the assay's run setting. Clones were read by immunoSEQ multiplex PCR, and TCRdb kept only the in-frame ones, dropping some. The sample includes 980,000 or so clones, 70% to 85% seen only once; the top ten take about 1.5%. The data were taken from a study of shared clonotypes between healthy human individuals. This receptor was identified in a man younger than 35 in good health. The sequenced sample consisted of memory CD4+ T cells sorted from blood. Subset described: CD45RA-negative fraction.

The CDR3 spells CASRPHRDNTNEKLFF. The CDR3 nucleotides are TGTGCCAGCAGGCCCCACCGGGACAATACTAATGAAAAACTGTTTTTT. The chain employs TRBV7-3 and TRBJ1-4; a possible D gene is TRBD1 (6 bases). The CDR3 sequence is 16 residues long. Trimming removed 6 bases from V and 2 bases from J, with 16 bases in between. The germline V gene encodes CDR1 SGHTA and CDR2 FQGTGA.